A selection of T cell receptor beta chains follows, all from one sample in a study of T cells in Graves' hyperthyroidism and ophthalmopathy. Via MiXCR, TCRdb re-called the multiplex PCR reads, giving one row per CDR3 protein. The repertoire holds hundreds of thousands of distinct CDR3 sequences, with around 15% as singletons. Specimen: blood. The receptors derive from a young woman with Graves' ophthalmopathy. CDR3s include the opening cysteine and the closing phenylalanine or tryptophan. A D gene is named only where the DNA matches it firmly. Size is omitted from some rows. Given values are once, few, many or a class for expanded clones.

>many|TRBD2|TRBV20-1|TRBJ2-3
TGCAGTGCTAGGGCTTCAGCGGGAAGCACAGATACGCAGTATTTT
CSARASAGSTDTQYF
>few|.|TRBV11-3|TRBJ2-2
TGTGCCAGCAGCTTAGATTCAGGGTCCACCGGGGAGCTGTTTTTT
CASSLDSGSTGELFF
>.|.|TRBV28|TRBJ1-5
TGTGCCAGCAGCTTCTTTCCAGGGGTCACTAGCAATCAGTCCCAGCATTTT
CASSFFPGVTSNQSQHF
>few|TRBD2|TRBV5-6|TRBJ2-6
TGTGCCAGCAAAAGCGGGATGCGAGGGGCCAACGTCCTGACTTTC
CASKSGMRGANVLTF
>many|TRBD2|TRBV3-1|TRBJ2-7
TGTGCCAGCAGGCGCACGACCCTAGCGGTCGAGCAGTACTTC
CASRRTTLAVEQYF
>.|TRBD1|TRBV7-8|TRBJ2-1
TGTGCCAGCAGCTTGGGACAGGGGATGGTGGATTACAATGAGCAGTTCTTC
CASSLGQGMVDYNEQFF
>many|.|TRBV2|TRBJ2-1
TGTGCCAGCAGGGGAATAGTCAGTGAGCAGTTCTTC
CASRGIVSEQFF
>many|.|TRBV24-1|TRBJ1-5
TGTGCCACCAGTGATTTTTTCGCAGGGGCAGGCAATCAGCCCCAGCATTTT
CATSDFFAGAGNQPQHF
>many|.|TRBV27|TRBJ2-4
TGTGCCAGCAGTCGGGACGTACTAGCCAAAAACATTCAGTACTTC
CASSRDVLAKNIQYF
>many|TRBD2|TRBV6-2/TRBV6-3|TRBJ2-5
TGTGCCAGCCGGGACGGGAGGGTCCAAGAGACCCAGTACTTC
CASRDGRVQETQYF
>many|TRBD2|TRBV6-1|TRBJ2-7
TGTGCCAGCAGTGACACTAGCGGGTTCTCCTACGAGCAGTACTTC
CASSDTSGFSYEQYF
>many|TRBD1|TRBV6-1|TRBJ1-2
TGTGCCAGCAGTGCTGCACAGGGGCGAGGCTACACCTTC
CASSAAQGRGYTF
>many|TRBD1|TRBV6-1|TRBJ1-3
TGTGCCAGCAGTCCGGGACAGGGGATGGGAAACACCATATATTTT
CASSPGQGMGNTIYF
>many|.|TRBV20-1|TRBJ2-2
TGCAGTGCTAGATCAGGGGTCCCTAACACCGGGGAGCTGTTTTTT
CSARSGVPNTGELFF
>many|TRBD2|TRBV6-2/TRBV6-3|TRBJ2-7
TGTGCCAGCAGTTCGACTAGCGGGTCCTCCTACGAGCAGTACTTC
CASSSTSGSSYEQYF
>.|.|TRBV6-1|TRBJ2-5
TGTGCCAGCAGTAATCCGGGACACAAAGAGACCCAGTACTTC
CASSNPGHKETQYF
>many|TRBD2|TRBV6-1|TRBJ2-3
TGTGCCAGCAAGAGCGGGGGGGCCGGCACAGATACGCAGTATTTT
CASKSGGAGTDTQYF
>many|TRBD1|TRBV7-8|TRBJ2-7
TGTGCCAGCAGCCCCGGGACAGGGGCCATTGCCTACGAGCAGTACTTC
CASSPGTGAIAYEQYF
>many|TRBD1|TRBV7-9|TRBJ2-7
TGTGCCAGCAGCTCGGGACAGCTAATCGAGCAGTACTTC
CASSSGQLIEQYF
>many|.|TRBV20-1|TRBJ2-3
TGCAGTGCTAGTCGGCAGGGAAGAGATACGCAGTATTTT
CSASRQGRDTQYF
>few|TRBD2|TRBV10-1|TRBJ2-1
TGCGCCAGCAGCGAGGGACTAGCGGGAGGGAACAATGAGCAGTTCTTC
CASSEGLAGGNNEQFF
>.|.|TRBV7-9|TRBJ2-3
TGTGCCAACAGCTTGGAAAGCGGGAGCACAGATACGCAGTATTTT
CANSLESGSTDTQYF
>many|.|TRBV5-6|TRBJ1-5
TGTGCCAGCAGCTTGGCCGAACAGCCCCAGCATTTT
CASSLAEQPQHF
>many|.|TRBV5-1|TRBJ2-1
TGCGCCAGCAGCTTGAGTCAGGACAGTGATTTCTCCTACAATGAGCAGTTCTTC
CASSLSQDSDFSYNEQFF
>many|TRBD2|TRBV29-1|TRBJ2-3
TGCAGCGTCCCGGGACTAGCGGGGGCTACGCAGTATTTT
CSVPGLAGATQYF
>many|TRBD2|TRBV3-1|TRBJ2-1
TGTGCCAGCAGCCAAGTTAGGCTAGCGGGGAGGAATGAGCAGTTCTTC
CASSQVRLAGRNEQFF
>many|.|TRBV2|TRBJ2-1
TGTGCCAGCAGTGGGGCGGGATACAATGAGCAGTTCTTC
CASSGAGYNEQFF
>many|TRBD2|TRBV7-2|TRBJ2-7
TGTGCCAGCAGCTTACTAGCGGGCGGTTACTACGAGCAGTACTTC
CASSLLAGGYYEQYF
>many|TRBD2|TRBV7-9|TRBJ2-1
TGTGCCAGCAGCTTACGGGGGCGGGAGGCCCCCAGCGATGAGCAGTTCTTC
CASSLRGREAPSDEQFF
>.|TRBD2|TRBV12-3/TRBV12-4|TRBJ2-1
TGTGCCAGCAGTCCCCGTTTGGTTAGCGGGGATAATGAGCAGTTCTTC
CASSPRLVSGDNEQFF